The rows below give T cell receptor beta chains drawn from one sample of a study of blood T cell repertoires in COVID-19. Generated by immunoSEQ multiplex PCR, the TCRdb table keeps only in-frame clones and is missing some. The repertoire holds a few hundred thousand clones, with about 91% as singletons. Sequences were obtained from peripheral blood. Receptors were obtained from a woman between 50 and 59 years old with COVID-19, enrolled during active disease. Both conserved end residues are part of each CDR3. The order of the fields is clone size, J gene, D gene, V gene, CDR3 DNA, CDR3 protein. A D gene is named only where the DNA matches it firmly. Only some rows state a clone size, as once, few, many or a class for expanded clones.

NA | TRBJ2-1 | TRBD1 | TRBV11-2 | TGTGCCAGCAGCCTCGGGACAGGGGACAATGAGCAGTTCTTC | CASSLGTGDNEQFF
NA | TRBJ2-3 | NA | TRBV18 | TGTGCCAGCTCACAGGACTGGTTCGGTGATACTGGGGACACAGATACGCAGTATTTT | CASSQDWFGDTGDTDTQYF
NA | TRBJ1-1 | NA | TRBV9 | TGTGCCAGCAGCCCGGACAACCCACCGTCTTTCTTT | CASSPDNPPSFF
NA | TRBJ2-3 | NA | TRBV6-5 | TGTGCCAGCGTGTGGACTGGATTAGATACGCAGTATTTT | CASVWTGLDTQYF
NA | TRBJ1-1 | NA | TRBV29-1 | TGCAGCGTAGACACTCCTTACAGGGCTGAAGCTTTCTTT | CSVDTPYRAEAFF
NA | TRBJ2-1 | TRBD1 | TRBV6-6 | TGTGCCAGCAAGAGGGACAGGGGGCGCGACAATGAGCAGTTCTTC | CASKRDRGRDNEQFF
NA | TRBJ2-1 | TRBD2 | TRBV11-2 | TGTGCCAGCAGCTCACGCGAGCGGGGTTACTCCTACAATGAGCAGTTCTTC | CASSSRERGYSYNEQFF
NA | TRBJ1-2 | NA | TRBV2 | TGTGCCAGCAGGGTCGGGGATGGCTACACCTTC | CASRVGDGYTF
NA | TRBJ2-3 | NA | TRBV9 | TGTGCCAGCAGCCCCCTTGGGGGCCGACTTAGGGGGATACAGCGGGATACGCAGTATTTT | CASSPLGGRLRGIQRDTQYF
NA | TRBJ2-1 | NA | TRBV9 | TGTGCCAGCAGCGTAGGAGCAGGGAGGGGGAATGAGCAGTTCTTC | CASSVGAGRGNEQFF
NA | TRBJ2-1 | NA | TRBV11-2 | TGTGCCAGCAGCATAAAGGGGATCTCCTACAATGAGCAGTTCTTC | CASSIKGISYNEQFF
once | TRBJ2-7 | NA | TRBV12-3/TRBV12-4 | TGTGCCAGCAGCCTCGGCGGAGAGCAGTACTTC | CASSLGGEQYF
NA | TRBJ2-1 | NA | TRBV7-8 | TGTGCCAGCAGGCCTAGCGCCTACAATGAGCAGTTCTTC | CASRPSAYNEQFF
NA | TRBJ2-2 | TRBD1 | TRBV14 | TGTGCCAGCAGCCAAGTTAGACAGGGATTGTCCGGGGAGCTGTTTTTT | CASSQVRQGLSGELFF
NA | TRBJ2-2 | NA | TRBV9 | TGTGCCAGCAGCGCAGAACACCTACGAGGGGGAGACACCGGGGAGCTGTTTTTT | CASSAEHLRGGDTGELFF
NA | TRBJ2-5 | NA | TRBV5-1 | TGCGCCAGCAGCTTGACGGACAGCCAAGAGACCCAGTACTTC | CASSLTDSQETQYF
NA | TRBJ1-2 | NA | TRBV30 | TGTGCCTGGAGTGTACAGAGCTATGGCTACACCTTC | CAWSVQSYGYTF
once | TRBJ2-5 | NA | TRBV10-1 | TGCGCCAGCTCACGGTCCGGGAGACAAGAGACCCAGTACTTC | CASSRSGRQETQYF
NA | TRBJ1-6 | NA | TRBV19 | TGTGCCAGTAGTATAGTGTTGGCGGGCAATTCACCCCTCCACTTT | CASSIVLAGNSPLHF
NA | TRBJ2-5 | NA | TRBV10-3 | TGTGCCATCAGTGAGGAGGAGGCACCGGAGACCCAGTACTTC | CAISEEEAPETQYF
NA | TRBJ2-7 | TRBD1 | TRBV2 | TGTGCCAGCAGCGTTAACTCTAGGGGACAGGGGGCCTACGAGCAGTACTTC | CASSVNSRGQGAYEQYF
NA | TRBJ1-1 | NA | TRBV3-1/TRBV3-2 | TGTGCCAGCAGCCAAAGGGGGGGTGGCACTGAAGCTTTCTTT | CASSQRGGGTEAFF
NA | TRBJ2-5 | NA | TRBV19 | TGTGCCAGTAGTATCTCCCAAGAGACCCAGTACTTC | CASSISQETQYF
once | TRBJ2-7 | NA | TRBV11-2 | TGTGCCAGCAGCTTAGGCGGGGAGTCCTACGAGCAGTACTTC | CASSLGGESYEQYF
NA | TRBJ1-1 | NA | TRBV5-6 | TGTGCCAGCAGCTACGGAGGTGGCACTGAAGCTTTCTTT | CASSYGGGTEAFF